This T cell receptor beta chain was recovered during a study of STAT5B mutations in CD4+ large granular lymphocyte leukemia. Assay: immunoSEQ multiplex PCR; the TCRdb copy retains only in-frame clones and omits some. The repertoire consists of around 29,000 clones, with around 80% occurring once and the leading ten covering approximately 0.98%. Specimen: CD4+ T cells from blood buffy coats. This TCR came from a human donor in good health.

This CDR3 is CASSLLPNTGELFF. CDR3 nucleotide sequence: TGTGCCAGCAGCTTATTGCCGAACACCGGGGAGCTGTTTTTT. V is TRBV7-9 and J is TRBJ2-2, with D unresolved. V was clipped by 2 bases and J by 0 bases, with 4 bases between them. CDR3 length: 14 amino acids. Germline CDR1 is SEHNR and CDR2 is FQNEAQ (reference sequence).